This TCR beta chain was sequenced during a study of cytomegalovirus exposure and HLA in healthy donors. Study-level findings and limits: For cytomegalovirus status, the classifier reportedly gave diagnoses with high specificity and sensitivity. The tendency of first-cohort TCR clusters to co-occur in the 90 to 150 validation repertoires was the finding of a later analysis.

Details on this clone: No antigen is known for it.

Sequencing was performed with immunoSEQ multiplex PCR; in TCRdb, only in-frame clones are kept and a portion is missing. The sample has over 75,000 clones, roughly 90% seen once. Sequencing input: PBMCs. This receptor was obtained from a man aged 30 to 39 in good health and CMV-seronegative.

The CDR3 DNA is TGTGCCAGCAGCTTAGTTTCTGTAAACACCGGGGAGCTGTTTTTT. Protein: CASSLVSVNTGELFF. The chain combines TRBV7-8 with TRBJ2-2; no definite D call. V gave up 1 base and J gave up 2 bases, with 8 bases separating them. The germline V gene has CDR1 SGHVS and CDR2 FQNEAQ. The length of the CDR3 is 15 residues. Complete variable domain (other parts from reference TRBV7-8 and TRBJ2-2): GAGVSQSPRYKVAKRGQDVALRCDPISGHVSLFWYQQALGQGPEFLTYFQNEAQLDKSGLPSDRFFAERPEGSVSTLKIQRTQQEDSAVYLCASSLVSVNTGELFFGEGSRLTVL.